These 20 T cell receptor beta chains were all obtained from the same sample, sequenced in a study of response to subunit inactivated influenza vaccine. TCRdb reprocessed the RT-PCR reads with MiXCR, giving one entry per CDR3 protein. The sample has some 600,000 distinct CDR3 sequences, around 15% seen once. This specimen consisted of PBMCs from blood, obtained 14 to 15 days before vaccination. These receptor sequences come from a man aged 50-59 years who received an inactivated influenza vaccine.

The table lists this clonotype with many counts. This chain links TRBV20-1 with TRBJ1-2; TRBD1 might be the D (5 bases). Looked up from germline, CDR1 is DFQATT and CDR2 is SNEGSKA (reference sequence). V was shortened by 0 bases and J by 6 bases, with 11 bases between the two germline ends. The CDR3 extends over 13 amino acids. Here the CDR3 reads CSARDRGLNGYTF. DNA for the CDR3: TGCAGTGCTAGAGATAGGGGTTTGAATGGCTACACCTTC.

V is TRBV20-1 and J is TRBJ2-7; D is unresolved. There are 13 residues in the CDR3. With 5 bases removed from V and 2 bases from J, the gap between germline ends came to 13 bases. CDR1 is DFQATT, CDR2 SNEGSKA, per germline (reference sequence). Here the CDR3 DNA reads TGCAGTGCTCTAACTACCACTCCCTACGAGCAGTACTTC. Protein product: CSALTTTPYEQYF.

This clonotype has ten or more counts. The chain links TRBV5-1 to TRBJ1-1; weak D call: TRBD1 (5 bases). V was cut by 1 base and J by 3 bases, with 16 bases left in between. The CDR3 has 16 residues. Germline loops: CDR1 SGHRS, CDR2 YFSETQ. CDR3 region: CASSLITGIRHTEAFF. The DNA of the CDR3 is TGCGCCAGCAGCTTGATCACAGGCATCCGACACACTGAAGCTTTCTTT.

Only a few counts were recorded for this clonotype. V is TRBV15 and J is TRBJ2-5; tentatively, D is TRBD2 (6 bases). Between the trimmed V and J ends, which lost 5 bases and 1 base, there was a span of 23 bases. Germline CDR1 LNHNV, CDR2 YYDKDF (reference sequence). This CDR3 has 18 residues. For the CDR3, the DNA is TGTGCCACCAGCCCCCGAACGGGACTCATCATATTCCAAGAGACCCAGTACTTC. Translation gives CATSPRTGLIIFQETQYF.

This clonotype was seen many times. The chain couples TRBV4-3 to TRBJ2-1; D ambiguous. The CDR3 runs to 14 residues. V dropped 4 bases and J dropped 2 bases, with 9 bases sitting between them. Germline V gene data show CDR1 as LGHNA and CDR2 as YSLEER. The CDR3 loop is CASSPTRTYNEQFF. In DNA, the CDR3 is TGCGCCAGCAGCCCGACGCGAACCTACAATGAGCAGTTCTTC.

This clonotype has a handful of counts. Here the CDR3 DNA reads TGCAGTGCTAGTCCCCGGGGGGGGAGGGGCGGGGAGCTGTTTTTT. Encoded protein: CSASPRGGRGGELFF. V usage is TRBV20-1 and J usage is TRBJ2-2; TRBD2 matches at 8 bases. Germline V gives CDR1 DFQATT, CDR2 SNEGSKA (reference sequence). The CDR3 covers 15 residues. Trimming at V came to 3 bases and at J to 7 bases, leaving 10 bases not matched to a gene.

The chain is built from TRBV29-1 and TRBJ2-2; the match to TRBD1 covers 7 bases. Germline CDR1 is SQVTM and CDR2 is ANQGSEA. The CDR3 is 12 amino acids. The trim removed 6 bases at V and 8 bases at J, leaving 6 bases unmatched. The CDR3 is CSVTGYRGELFF. The DNA of the CDR3 is TGCAGCGTGACAGGGTATAGAGGGGAGCTGTTTTTT.

This clonotype appeared a few times. CDR3 in amino acids: CASSARGLRTEAFF. Here the CDR3 DNA reads TGTGCCAGCAGCGCCAGGGGGTTGAGGACTGAAGCTTTCTTT. The chain carries TRBV7-9 and TRBJ1-1; 7 bases line up with TRBD1. The CDR3 runs 14 residues. Losses at the gene ends were 5 bases for V and 5 bases for J; bases not matched to a gene: 8. Germline CDR1 SEHNR, CDR2 FQNEAQ (reference sequence).

Only a few counts were recorded for this clonotype. The V and J genes are TRBV28 and TRBJ2-5; the D is unclear. The CDR3 loop spans 14 amino acids. Germline-derived CDR1 and CDR2 are MDHEN and SYDVKM. Trimming removed 3 bases at V and 4 bases at J, with 12 bases between. Here the CDR3 DNA reads TGTGCCAGCAGTTTTGGGGATTTTCGAGAGACCCAGTACTTC. This codes for CASSFGDFRETQYF.

The rearrangement joins TRBV18 to TRBJ1-2; the D is unclear. The germline V and J ends were trimmed by 4 bases and 6 bases, with 18 bases remaining between them. The germline V gene has CDR1 KGHSH and CDR2 LQKENI. The CDR3 has 15 residues. The CDR3 reads CASSQPPLGRDGYTF. The CDR3 coding sequence is TGTGCCAGCTCACAACCACCGCTCGGACGAGATGGCTACACCTTC.

The V call is TRBV9, the J call TRBJ2-2; 9 nucleotides match TRBD1. This CDR3 comprises 17 residues. The J segment lost 4 bases and the V segment lost 3 bases, leaving 10 bases of the junction unmatched. CDR1 is SGDLS, CDR2 YYNGEE, per germline. This CDR3 reads CASSGQGDGTLTGELFF. The DNA of the CDR3 is TGTGCCAGCAGCGGACAGGGGGACGGAACACTCACCGGGGAGCTGTTTTTT.

This chain links TRBV20-1 with TRBJ1-5, with 8 bases aligning to TRBD1. The CDR3 covers 14 residues. Germline V gene data show CDR1 as DFQATT and CDR2 as SNEGSKA (reference sequence). Germline trimming cut 5 bases from V and 1 base from J; bases unmatched to any gene: 4. CDR3 loop: CSAVQGGSNQPQHF. The CDR3 coding sequence is TGCAGTGCTGTACAGGGGGGCAGCAATCAGCCCCAGCATTTT.

The rearrangement joins TRBV30 to TRBJ2-1; D tentatively fits TRBD1 or TRBD2 (5 bases each). CDR1 is GTSNPN and CDR2 is SVGIG in the germline V gene (reference sequence). The CDR3 runs to 14 residues. The ends were cut back, 5 bases at V and 4 bases at J, with 15 bases in the middle. The CDR3 loop is CAWDHGTRYNEQFF. The CDR3 DNA reads TGTGCCTGGGACCACGGGACGAGGTACAATGAGCAGTTCTTC.

This clonotype was seen a handful of times. This chain connects TRBV5-5 to TRBJ2-7; TRBD1 agrees at 7 bases. This CDR3 has 14 amino acids. V shed 4 bases and J 3 bases; nucleotides not matched to a gene: 7. The germline V gene has CDR1 SGHKS and CDR2 YYEKEE (reference sequence). Here the CDR3 DNA reads TGTGCCAGCAGCGCTGACAGGGCCGTCTACGAGCAGTACTTC. Its protein product is CASSADRAVYEQYF.

This clonotype was detected a few times. The chain uses TRBV29-1 and TRBJ1-4; no reliable D call. V lost 4 bases and J 2 bases, leaving 11 bases between the germline ends. The germline CDR1 and CDR2 sequences are SQVTM and ANQGSEA. This CDR3 is 14 amino acids long. This CDR3 reads CSVVDPNTNEKLFF. The DNA of the CDR3 is TGCAGCGTTGTTGACCCGAACACTAATGAAAAACTGTTTTTT.

This sequence joins TRBV5-1 and TRBJ2-2; possible D gene TRBD2, 6 bases. From germline, CDR1 is SGHRS and CDR2 YFSETQ. The V end lost 1 base, the J end lost 5 bases, and 15 bases lay between the germline ends. The CDR3 extends over 16 amino acids. The DNA for the CDR3 is TGCGCCAGCAGCTTGCCGGGAAACGGGGGAACCGGGGAGCTGTTTTTT. It specifies CASSLPGNGGTGELFF.

Many counts were recorded for this clonotype. CDR3 in DNA: TGCAGTGCTCCGGACACCTCCTACGAGCAGTACTTC. The encoded protein is CSAPDTSYEQYF. The chain has TRBV20-1 and TRBJ2-7, with D maybe TRBD1 (5 bases). The V gene's germline CDR1 is DFQATT and CDR2 SNEGSKA (reference sequence). The length of the CDR3 is 12 residues. V lost 5 bases to trimming and J lost 0 bases, with 8 bases between them.

This chain links TRBV2 with TRBJ2-2; the D is unclear. Germline values: CDR1 SNHLY, CDR2 FYNNEI. The CDR3 contains 12 residues. The germline V and J ends were trimmed by 7 bases and 7 bases, with 10 bases remaining between them. In nucleotides, the CDR3 is TGTGCCAGCACCCAGGAAGTCGGGGAGCTGTTTTTT. Translation gives CASTQEVGELFF.

This clonotype was seen repeatedly, ten times or more. The chain carries TRBV4-1 and TRBJ2-2, with D unresolved. CDR3 length equals 18 residues. The V gene's germline CDR1 is MGHRA and CDR2 YSYEKL. V dropped 0 bases and J dropped 3 bases, with 17 bases sitting between them. In nucleotides, the CDR3 is TGCGCCAGCAGCCAAGAAGTAAGGACGTGGTTGTACACCGGGGAGCTGTTTTTT. Protein: CASSQEVRTWLYTGELFF.

CDR3 region: CASSYSDRGGQPQHF. CDR3 coding DNA: TGTGCCAGCAGTTACTCGGACAGGGGAGGGCAGCCCCAGCATTTT. The chain recombines TRBV6-2 or TRBV6-3 with TRBJ1-5, with 9 bases matching TRBD1. Germline V CDR1 and CDR2: MNHEY, SVGEGT. V gave up 0 bases and J gave up 7 bases; unmatched junction bases: 4. CDR3 length equals 15 residues.